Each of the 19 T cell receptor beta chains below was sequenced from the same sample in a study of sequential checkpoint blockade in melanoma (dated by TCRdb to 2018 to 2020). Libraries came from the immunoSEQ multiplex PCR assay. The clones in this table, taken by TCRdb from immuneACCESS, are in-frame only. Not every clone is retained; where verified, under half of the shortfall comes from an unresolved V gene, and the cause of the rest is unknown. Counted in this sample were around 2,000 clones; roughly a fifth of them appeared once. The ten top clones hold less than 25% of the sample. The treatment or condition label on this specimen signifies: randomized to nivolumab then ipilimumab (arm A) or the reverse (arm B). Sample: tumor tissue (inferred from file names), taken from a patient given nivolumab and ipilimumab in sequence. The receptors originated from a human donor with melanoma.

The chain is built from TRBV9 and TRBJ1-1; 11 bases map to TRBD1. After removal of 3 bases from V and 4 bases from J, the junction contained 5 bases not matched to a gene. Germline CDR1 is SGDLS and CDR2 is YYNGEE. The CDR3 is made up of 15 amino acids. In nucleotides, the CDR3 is TGTGCCAGCAGCGCCCGGACAGGGGGCGTCACTGAAGCTTTCTTT. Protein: CASSARTGGVTEAFF.

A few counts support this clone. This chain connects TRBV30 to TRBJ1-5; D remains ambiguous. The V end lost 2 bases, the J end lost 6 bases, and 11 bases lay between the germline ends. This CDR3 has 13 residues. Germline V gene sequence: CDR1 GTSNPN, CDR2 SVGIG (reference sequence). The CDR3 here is CAWSIDAGQPQHF. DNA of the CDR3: TGTGCCTGGAGTATTGACGCGGGTCAGCCCCAGCATTTT.

The CDR3 loop is CSVFGYGTSGGGYTF. The CDR3 nucleotides are TGCAGCGTGTTCGGTTACGGGACCAGTGGGGGAGGCTACACCTTC. The V gene is TRBV29-1, the J gene TRBJ1-2, with D maybe TRBD1 (5 bases). The ends were cut back, 6 bases at V and 8 bases at J, with 25 bases in the middle. From germline, CDR1 is SQVTM and CDR2 ANQGSEA. CDR3 length equals 15 residues. Full variable domain (missing parts from reference TRBV29-1 and TRBJ1-2): SAVISQKPSRDICQRGTSLTIQCQVDSQVTMMFWYRQQPGQSLTLIATANQGSEATYESGFVIDKFPISRPNLTFSTLTVSNMSPEDSSIYLCSVFGYGTSGGGYTFGSGTRLTVV.

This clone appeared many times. CDR3 coding DNA: TGTGCCAGCAGCCGCCGGGACAGTTCAACTGAAGCTTTCTTT. Protein product: CASSRRDSSTEAFF. The chain is built from TRBV11-3 and TRBJ1-1; 7 nucleotides align to TRBD1. The trim removed 5 bases at V and 5 bases at J, leaving 8 bases unmatched. CDR1 is SGHNT, CDR2 YENEEA, per germline. This CDR3 is built from 14 residues. Complete variable domain (other parts from reference TRBV11-3 and TRBJ1-1): EAGVVQSPRYKIIEKKQPVAFWCNPISGHNTLYWYLQNLGQGPELLIRYENEEAVDDSQLPKDRFSAERLKGVDSTLKIQPAELGDSAVYLCASSRRDSSTEAFFGQGTRLTVV.

The CDR3 sequence is CASSQFLAGVDYNEQFF. CDR3 coding DNA: TGCGCCAGCAGCCAATTCCTAGCGGGAGTTGACTACAATGAGCAGTTCTTC. The genes are TRBV4-1 and TRBJ2-1; 10 bases are shared with TRBD2. The germline CDR1 and CDR2 sequences are MGHRA and YSYEKL. This CDR3 is 17 amino acids long. Losses at the gene ends were 2 bases for V and 3 bases for J; bases not matched to a gene: 7.

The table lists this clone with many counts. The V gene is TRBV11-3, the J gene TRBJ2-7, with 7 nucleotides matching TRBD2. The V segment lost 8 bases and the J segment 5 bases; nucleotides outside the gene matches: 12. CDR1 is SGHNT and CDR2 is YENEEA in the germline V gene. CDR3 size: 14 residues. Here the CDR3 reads CASARAGAADEQYF. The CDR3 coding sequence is TGTGCCAGCGCTAGGGCGGGAGCTGCCGACGAGCAGTACTTC.

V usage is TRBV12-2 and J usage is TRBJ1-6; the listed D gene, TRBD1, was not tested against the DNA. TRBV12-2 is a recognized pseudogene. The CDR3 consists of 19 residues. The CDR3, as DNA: TGTGCAAGTCGCTTAGTCAAGGAGCTGGGGGCAGGGATTCAGTCACCCCTCCACTTT. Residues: CASRLVKELGAGIQSPLHF.

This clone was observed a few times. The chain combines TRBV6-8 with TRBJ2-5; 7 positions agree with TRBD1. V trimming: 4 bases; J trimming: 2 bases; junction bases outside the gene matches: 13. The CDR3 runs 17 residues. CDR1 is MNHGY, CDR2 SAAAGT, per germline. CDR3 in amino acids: CASSWTGFGGHQETQYF. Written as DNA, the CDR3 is TGTGCCAGCAGTTGGACAGGTTTTGGGGGCCATCAAGAGACCCAGTACTTC.

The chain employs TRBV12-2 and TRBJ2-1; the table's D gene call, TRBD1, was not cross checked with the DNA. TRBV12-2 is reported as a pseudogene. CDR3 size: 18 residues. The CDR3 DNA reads TGTGCAAGTCGCTTCGCTCAGGGTCCCCCTACTTCCTACAATGAGCAGTTCTTC. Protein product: CASRFAQGPPTSYNEQFF.

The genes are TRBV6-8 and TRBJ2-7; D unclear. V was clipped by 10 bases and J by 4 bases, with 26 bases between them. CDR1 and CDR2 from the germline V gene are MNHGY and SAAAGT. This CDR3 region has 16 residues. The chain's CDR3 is CATSTVKDLYSYEQYF. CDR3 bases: TGTGCCACCTCAACGGTTAAAGATCTCTACAGTTACGAGCAGTACTTC.

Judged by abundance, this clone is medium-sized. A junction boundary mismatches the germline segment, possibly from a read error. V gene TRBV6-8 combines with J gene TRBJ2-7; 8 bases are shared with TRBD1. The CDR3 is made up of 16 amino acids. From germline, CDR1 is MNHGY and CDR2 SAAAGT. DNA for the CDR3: TGTGCCATCAGTGGAGTCCGCCGGCAGGGGGCGCGGGAGCAGTACTTC. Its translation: CAISGVRRQGAREQYF.

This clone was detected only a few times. This chain's CDR3 is CASSVGPDYEQYF. For the CDR3, the DNA is TGTGCCAGCAGCGTCGGGCCGGACTACGAGCAGTACTTC. The rearrangement joins TRBV9 to TRBJ2-7; no reliable D call. Deletions cut 2 bases from V and 3 bases from J, with 9 bases between. The CDR3 length is 13 residues. CDR1 is SGDLS and CDR2 is YYNGEE in the germline V gene.

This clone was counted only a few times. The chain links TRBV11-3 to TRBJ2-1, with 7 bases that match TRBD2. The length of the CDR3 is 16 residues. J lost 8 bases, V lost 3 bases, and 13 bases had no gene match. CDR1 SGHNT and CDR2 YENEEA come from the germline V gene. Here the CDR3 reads CASSLVPSGPQDEQFF. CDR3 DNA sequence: TGTGCCAGCAGCTTGGTGCCTAGCGGACCCCAGGATGAGCAGTTCTTC.

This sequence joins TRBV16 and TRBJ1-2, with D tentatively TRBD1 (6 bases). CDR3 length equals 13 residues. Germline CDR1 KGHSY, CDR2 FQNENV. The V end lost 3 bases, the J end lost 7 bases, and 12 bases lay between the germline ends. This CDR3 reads CASSQGGGLGYTF. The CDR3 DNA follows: TGTGCCAGCAGCCAGGGAGGGGGTCTTGGCTACACCTTC.

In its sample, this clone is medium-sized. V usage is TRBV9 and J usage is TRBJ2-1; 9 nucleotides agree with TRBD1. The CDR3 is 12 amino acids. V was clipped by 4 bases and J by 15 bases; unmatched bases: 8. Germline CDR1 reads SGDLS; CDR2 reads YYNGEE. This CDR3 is CASSTGGGDPFF. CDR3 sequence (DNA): TGTGCCAGCAGCACAGGGGGCGGGGACCCGTTCTTC.

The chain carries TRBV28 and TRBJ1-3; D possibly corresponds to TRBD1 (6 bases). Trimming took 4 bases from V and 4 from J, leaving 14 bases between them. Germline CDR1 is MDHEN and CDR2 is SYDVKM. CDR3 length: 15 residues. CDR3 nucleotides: TGTGCCAGCAGTTCCTCACAGGGACAAGGAAACACCATATATTTT. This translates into CASSSSQGQGNTIYF.

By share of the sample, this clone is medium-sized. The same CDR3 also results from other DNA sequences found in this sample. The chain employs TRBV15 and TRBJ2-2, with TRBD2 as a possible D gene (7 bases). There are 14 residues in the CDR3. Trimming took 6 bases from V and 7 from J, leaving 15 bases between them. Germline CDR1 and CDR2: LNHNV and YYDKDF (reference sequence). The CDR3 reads CATRGGGMVGELFF. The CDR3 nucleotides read TGTGCCACCAGAGGGGGGGGGATGGTCGGGGAGCTGTTTTTT.

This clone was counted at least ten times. CDR3 sequence: CASSLGPGGSPLHF. The CDR3 nucleotides read TGTGCCAGCAGCTTGGGACCAGGAGGGTCACCCCTCCACTTT. This sequence joins TRBV11-3 and TRBJ1-6; the D gene is possibly TRBD1 (5 bases). Germline V CDR1 and CDR2: SGHNT, YENEEA. The CDR3 sequence is 14 residues long. Between the trimmed V and J ends, which lost 3 bases and 10 bases, there was a span of 13 bases.

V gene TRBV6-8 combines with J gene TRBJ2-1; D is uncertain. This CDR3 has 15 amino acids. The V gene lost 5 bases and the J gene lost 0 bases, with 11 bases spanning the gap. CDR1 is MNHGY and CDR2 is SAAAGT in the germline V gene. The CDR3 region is CASSDRTVSYNEQFF. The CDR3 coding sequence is TGTGCCAGCAGTGATAGGACCGTCTCCTACAATGAGCAGTTCTTC.